The 7 T cell receptor beta chains below all came from one sample that was sequenced in a study of CD8 T cells in ankylosing spondylitis. TCRdb analysed the 5' RACE reads with MiXCR anew, one entry per CDR3 protein. Among roughly 35,000 distinct CDR3 sequences listed, 16% were seen once. The specimen sequenced was blood. These receptors all stem from a male donor with ankylosing spondylitis or in good health (not recorded which).

This chain connects TRBV12-3 or TRBV12-4 to TRBJ2-1; 10 bases align to TRBD2. The CDR3 is 14 amino acids. The V and J ends lost 8 bases and 9 bases, in that order; junction bases with no gene match: 10. The CDR3 loop is CASQSGGAGREQFF. The CDR3 coding sequence is TGTGCCAGCCAAAGCGGGGGGGCAGGGCGTGAGCAGTTCTTC.

This clonotype has only a few counts. This CDR3 is CASSVEMVAPQYF. The CDR3 bases are TGTGCCAGCAGCGTAGAGATGGTTGCGCCCCAGTACTTC. The rearrangement uses TRBV9 and TRBJ2-5; D ambiguous. This CDR3 contains 13 residues. The V gene lost 0 bases and the J gene lost 9 bases, with 12 bases spanning the gap. Per germline, CDR1 SGDLS and CDR2 YYNGEE.

A few counts support this clonotype. The rearrangement uses TRBV29-1 and TRBJ2-4, with TRBD1 identical over 11 bases. Germline V gives CDR1 SQVTM, CDR2 ANQGSEA. After removal of 7 bases from V and 7 bases from J, the junction contained 6 bases not matched to a gene. This CDR3 has 13 residues. The CDR3: CSATGQGANIQYF. CDR3 bases: TGCAGCGCAACAGGACAGGGGGCGAACATTCAGTACTTC.

The genes are TRBV7-9 and TRBJ2-2, with 11 bases aligning to TRBD1. The CDR3 contains 16 residues. Germline trimming cut 0 bases from V and 4 bases from J; bases unmatched to any gene: 1. CDR1 SEHNR and CDR2 FQNEAQ come from the germline V gene (reference sequence). The CDR3 nucleotides are TGTGCCAGCAGCTTAGCCGGGACAGGGGGCACCGGGGAGCTGTTTTTT. Its translation: CASSLAGTGGTGELFF.

This clonotype has ten or more counts. The V and J genes are TRBV12-3 or TRBV12-4 and TRBJ2-3; D not resolved. CDR3 length equals 11 residues. Between the trimmed V and J ends, which lost 1 base and 5 bases, there was a span of 1 base. The CDR3 loop reads CASSLVDTQYF. The CDR3 DNA follows: TGTGCCAGCAGTTTAGTAGATACGCAGTATTTT.

This clonotype showed up just a few times. The V gene is TRBV5-1, the J gene TRBJ2-7, with 10 bases matching TRBD2. Germline loops: CDR1 SGHRS, CDR2 YFSETQ. The trim removed 2 bases at V and 5 bases at J, leaving 4 bases unmatched. The CDR3 is 14 residues long. The DNA for the CDR3 is TGCGCCAGCAGCTTAACCAGCGGGAGGGACGAGCAGTACTTC. Its protein product is CASSLTSGRDEQYF. The whole variable domain, filled in from reference TRBV5-1 and TRBJ2-7, reads KAGVTQTPRYLIKTRGQQVTLSCSPISGHRSVSWYQQTPGQGLQFLFEYFSETQRNKGNFPGRFSGRQFSNSRSEMNVSTLELGDSALYLCASSLTSGRDEQYFGPGTRLTVT.

V gene TRBV7-9 combines with J gene TRBJ2-5; 10 positions match TRBD1. CDR3 length: 15 amino acids. The V gene's germline CDR1 is SEHNR and CDR2 FQNEAQ (reference sequence). The V segment lost 4 bases and the J segment 1 base; nucleotides outside the gene matches: 3. The CDR3 DNA is TGTGCCAGCAGCTCCGGGACAGGGGCCCAAGAGACCCAGTACTTC. This sequence encodes CASSSGTGAQETQYF. The entire variable domain, with the rest obtained from reference TRBV7-9 and TRBJ2-5, is as follows: DTGVSQNPRHKITKRGQNVTFRCDPISEHNRLYWYRQTLGQGPEFLTYFQNEAQLEKSRLLSDRFSAERPKGSFSTLEIQRTEQGDSAMYLCASSSGTGAQETQYFGPGTRLLVL.